One sample yielded the 30 T cell receptor beta chains listed below, sequenced in a study of T cells in Graves' hyperthyroidism and ophthalmopathy. Regions amplified from RNA transcripts were the TCR beta CDR3 regions. In the first-round RT-PCR of the TCR CDR3, the HTBI primer set was used. TCRdb called the multiplex PCR reads again in MiXCR, with one record for every CDR3 protein. The sample records hundreds of thousands of distinct CDR3 sequences, roughly a quarter being singletons. Input material: blood. These receptors were obtained from a young woman with Graves' ophthalmopathy.

This clonotype was seen at least ten times. The V call is TRBV12-3 or TRBV12-4, the J call TRBJ2-5; no clear D. The CDR3 is 14 residues long. The germline V and J ends were trimmed by 4 bases and 9 bases, with 18 bases remaining between them. The CDR3 sequence is CASSSQTLVVAQYF. The CDR3 nucleotides read TGTGCCAGCAGTTCCCAGACTCTGGTGGTGGCCCAGTACTTC.

In its sample, this clonotype was seen many times. The V call is TRBV19, the J call TRBJ1-1; 8 bases fit TRBD1. This CDR3 has 16 amino acids. Germline V gene sequence: CDR1 LNHDA, CDR2 SQIVND (reference sequence). V lost 1 base to trimming and J lost 7 bases; unmatched junction nucleotides: 11. The CDR3 DNA follows: TGTGCCAGTAGTATAGTAGGGGACAGGACCTTTCGTGAAGCTTTCTTT. Amino acids: CASSIVGDRTFREAFF.

This clonotype occurred once. This chain connects TRBV12-5 to TRBJ2-7, with 7 bases identical to TRBD1. The CDR3 spans 16 residues. Trimming at V came to 5 bases and at J to 4 bases, leaving 14 bases not matched to a gene. Germline assignment: CDR1 LGHNT and CDR2 FRNRAP. The CDR3 loop is CASGRKRGDSKYEQYF. In DNA form, the CDR3 reads TGTGCTAGTGGTCGGAAACGTGGGGACAGCAAGTACGAGCAGTACTTC.

This clonotype was detected many times. The rearrangement joins TRBV7-8 to TRBJ2-7, with TRBD1 as a possible D gene (6 bases). The length of the CDR3 is 16 residues. Germline V CDR1 and CDR2: SGHVS, FQNEAQ. Trimming left V 5 bases short and J 3 bases short, with 20 bases between. CDR3: CASSHSTGKVYYEQYF. The CDR3 nucleotides are TGTGCCAGCAGCCACTCAACAGGGAAGGTCTACTACGAGCAGTACTTC.

This clonotype was observed many times. The rearrangement joins TRBV3-1 to TRBJ2-7, with TRBD2 identical over 11 bases. CDR3 length: 14 residues. J gave up 4 bases and V 1 base, and 0 bases lay outside the gene matches. CDR1 and CDR2 (germline): LGHDT, YNNKEL (reference sequence). CDR3 protein: CASSQGLAGYEQYF. In DNA, the CDR3 is TGTGCCAGCAGCCAAGGACTAGCGGGGTACGAGCAGTACTTC.

This clonotype was observed a few times. This chain uses TRBV11-2 with TRBJ2-7, with TRBD1 matching over 8 bases. This CDR3 is 15 amino acids long. The germline V gene has CDR1 SGHAT and CDR2 FQNNGV. With 1 base clipped from V and 4 bases from J, the junction kept 6 bases outside the gene matches. In DNA, the CDR3 is TGTGCCAGCAGCTTAGCCTGGACAGGGTCGTACGAGCAGTACTTC. The encoded protein is CASSLAWTGSYEQYF.

This clonotype was observed many times. The chain joins TRBV27 to TRBJ1-5; D unclear. The CDR3 consists of 13 residues. V lost 0 bases and J lost 7, with 7 bases in between. From germline, CDR1 is MNHEY and CDR2 SMNVEV (reference sequence). The CDR3 coding sequence is TGTGCCAGCAGTTTATCTTTGGGACAGCCCCAGCATTTT. Translating it yields CASSLSLGQPQHF.

This clonotype was counted at least ten times. The genes are TRBV14 and TRBJ1-1; D unclear. Germline loops: CDR1 SGHDN, CDR2 FVKESK. The V end lost 1 base, the J end lost 1 base, and 13 bases lay between the germline ends. This CDR3 comprises 16 residues. Here the CDR3 DNA reads TGTGCCAGCAGCCAAGTCGGGGATCGGCAGAACACTGAAGCTTTCTTT. Encoded protein: CASSQVGDRQNTEAFF.

In its sample, this clonotype was seen many times. The chain carries TRBV25-1 and TRBJ2-7; possibly TRBD1 for D (5 bases). The CDR3 is 14 amino acids. The germline V and J ends were trimmed by 6 bases and 0 bases, with 12 bases remaining between them. Germline lookup yields CDR1 MGHDK and CDR2 SYGVNS. CDR3 nucleotide sequence: TGTGCCAGCAGGGAGTCAGGGAACTCCTACGAGCAGTACTTC. This translates into CASRESGNSYEQYF.

This clonotype was recorded at least ten times. The chain recombines TRBV2 with TRBJ1-2; no firm D call. The germline V and J ends were trimmed by 6 bases and 0 bases, with 8 bases remaining between them. The germline CDR1 and CDR2 sequences are SNHLY and FYNNEI. The CDR3 is 13 residues long. The CDR3 bases are TGTGCCAGCAGGGACGTTACTAACTATGGCTACACCTTC. This translates into CASRDVTNYGYTF.

The chain couples TRBV9 to TRBJ2-7, with 7 bases identical to TRBD1. The V gene's germline CDR1 is SGDLS and CDR2 YYNGEE. The CDR3 is made up of 15 amino acids. V shed 3 bases, J shed 5 bases, and the junction held 11 bases outside the gene matches. CDR3 loop: CASSALTGTGNEQYF. The DNA for the CDR3 is TGTGCCAGCAGCGCCCTGACAGGGACGGGGAACGAGCAGTACTTC.

This clonotype was counted many times. The J gene is TRBJ1-1, the V gene TRBV7-8; no firm D call. This CDR3 comprises 16 residues. Germline values: CDR1 SGHVS, CDR2 FQNEAQ. Trimming removed 5 bases at V and 1 base at J, with 17 bases between. The CDR3 loop is CASSETRRPGNTEAFF. The CDR3 nucleotides read TGTGCCAGCAGCGAGACCCGTAGGCCGGGGAACACTGAAGCTTTCTTT.

This clonotype was counted ten times or more. The CDR3 nucleotides are TGTGCCAGCAGCTCCCGGGACATGTACATTCAGTACTTC. This sequence encodes CASSSRDMYIQYF. This sequence joins TRBV7-8 and TRBJ2-4; tentative D call: TRBD1 (6 bases). The CDR3 length is 13 residues. Germline V gene lookup returns CDR1 SGHVS and CDR2 FQNEAQ. Trimming left V 4 bases short and J 8 bases short, with 12 bases between.

This clonotype was recorded only once. V usage is TRBV29-1 and J usage is TRBJ1-1, with D perhaps matching TRBD1 (6 bases). Trimming left V 6 bases short and J 6 bases short, with 20 bases between. The CDR3 has 14 amino acids. Germline V gene sequence: CDR1 SQVTM, CDR2 ANQGSEA. CDR3: CSVSGDLSTAEAFF. CDR3 coding DNA: TGCAGCGTGTCAGGGGACCTCTCTACTGCTGAAGCTTTCTTT.

This clonotype was seen a handful of times. This chain connects TRBV12-3 or TRBV12-4 to TRBJ1-2; a weak D match, TRBD1 (5 bases). The CDR3 is made up of 15 amino acids. Trimming removed 2 bases at V and 6 bases at J, with 16 bases between. The CDR3 DNA reads as TGTGCCAGCAGTTTAATCTGGGGCAGGTCGGATGGCTACACCTTC. Its translation is CASSLIWGRSDGYTF.

This clonotype was recorded once. An end of the junction does not agree with germline; a read error may underlie this. The J gene is TRBJ1-5, the V gene TRBV4-2; a possible D gene is TRBD1 (5 bases). Germline loops: CDR1 LGHNA, CDR2 YNFKEQ. The CDR3 contains 14 residues. The CDR3 DNA reads TGTGCCGGCAGCCACGGGACGGGCAATCAGCCCCAGCATTTT. Translated, it gives CAGSHGTGNQPQHF.

In this sample, this clonotype turned up many times. The chain combines TRBV12-3 or TRBV12-4 with TRBJ1-5; no reliable D call. The length of the CDR3 is 15 residues. The germline V and J ends were trimmed by 6 bases and 0 bases, with 12 bases remaining between them. DNA for the CDR3: TGTGCCAGCAGCCAAATCACGAATAGCAATCAGCCCCAGCATTTT. Translation: CASSQITNSNQPQHF.

In this sample, this clonotype turned up a few times. This rearrangement joins TRBV29-1 to TRBJ1-1; D gene ambiguous. The V end lost 6 bases, the J end lost 1 base, and 9 bases lay between the germline ends. From germline, CDR1 is SQVTM and CDR2 ANQGSEA. This CDR3 spans 12 amino acids. The DNA of the CDR3 is TGCAGCGTAGGCTGGCAGAACACTGAAGCTTTCTTT. It translates to CSVGWQNTEAFF.

In this sample, this clonotype turned up many times. A read error is possible here, since a much larger clone lies one base away. The chain links TRBV7-2 to TRBJ2-5; either TRBD1 or TRBD2 may supply D (5 bases each). This CDR3 spans 15 amino acids. Germline V CDR1 and CDR2: SGHTA, FQGNSA. CDR3 protein: CASSYAGTHQETKYF. The CDR3 bases are TGTGCCAGCAGCTACGCCGGGACCCACCAAGAGACCAAGTACTTC. Together with reference TRBV7-2 and TRBJ2-5, the CDR3 gives the full variable domain: GAGVSQSPSNKVTEKGKDVELRCDPISGHTALYWYRQSLGQGLEFLIYFQGNSAPDKSGLPSDRFSAERTGGSVSTLTIQRTQQEDSAVYLCASSYAGTHQETKYFGPGTRLLVL.

This clonotype was counted ten times or more. The rearrangement uses TRBV4-1 and TRBJ1-2; 8 nucleotides align to TRBD1. Germline V CDR1 and CDR2: MGHRA, YSYEKL. The V and J ends lost 0 bases and 7 bases, in that order; junction bases with no gene match: 7. The CDR3 runs 15 residues. CDR3 loop: CASSQDSAGGGGYTF. Here the CDR3 DNA reads TGCGCCAGCAGCCAAGATAGTGCAGGGGGCGGTGGCTACACCTTC.

The rearrangement links TRBV6-1 to TRBJ1-2; TRBD1 might be the D (5 bases). V dropped 2 bases and J dropped 2 bases, with 9 bases sitting between them. Germline V CDR1 and CDR2: MNHNS, SASEGT. The CDR3 length is 14 residues. The CDR3 DNA reads as TGTGCCAGCAGTGAACTAGCAGGGAACTATGGCTACACCTTC. It is translated as CASSELAGNYGYTF.

This clonotype was seen ten or more times. The chain carries TRBV19 and TRBJ1-1; 7 bases are a match to TRBD1. In germline, CDR1 is LNHDA, CDR2 SQIVND (reference sequence). This CDR3 region has 19 residues. After removal of 1 base from V and 0 bases from J, the junction contained 14 bases not matched to a gene. The CDR3 sequence: CASSIAGRGDKGMNTEAFF. The CDR3 DNA follows: TGTGCCAGTAGTATAGCGGGCAGGGGGGATAAGGGAATGAACACTGAAGCTTTCTTT.

At least ten counts were recorded for this clonotype. This chain uses TRBV6-1 with TRBJ2-7; 11 bases line up with TRBD1. Germline trimming cut 2 bases from V and 2 bases from J; bases unmatched to any gene: 5. The germline gives CDR1 MNHNS, CDR2 SASEGT. The CDR3 has 16 amino acids. The CDR3 bases are TGTGCCAGCAGTGAATTGGGGGACAGGGGGACCTACGAGCAGTACTTC. It specifies CASSELGDRGTYEQYF.

This clonotype was seen more than once but under ten times. The gene calls are TRBV12-3 or TRBV12-4 and TRBJ1-2, with 8 nucleotides matching TRBD1. V gave up 7 bases and J gave up 1 base; unmatched junction bases: 8. There are 15 residues in the CDR3. The CDR3 sequence: CASIQRTGFNYGYTF. In DNA, the CDR3 is TGTGCCAGCATACAGAGGACAGGGTTTAACTATGGCTACACCTTC.

This clonotype was seen ten or more times. The rearrangement joins TRBV11-2 to TRBJ2-5, with TRBD1 matching over 8 bases. CDR3 length: 15 residues. Germline CDR1 is SGHAT and CDR2 is FQNNGV. Losses at the gene ends were 0 bases for V and 5 bases for J; bases not matched to a gene: 5. The CDR3 sequence: CASSLDPGGPETQYF. The CDR3 DNA reads as TGTGCCAGCAGCTTAGACCCAGGGGGCCCCGAGACCCAGTACTTC.

In its sample, this clonotype was seen a few times. V is TRBV12-3 or TRBV12-4 and J is TRBJ2-5; D might be TRBD2 (6 bases). CDR3 size: 14 residues. V lost 8 bases and J 5 bases, leaving 18 bases between the germline ends. The CDR3 loop reads CASSLGGGSETQYF. CDR3 in DNA: TGTGCCAGCTCCCTGGGAGGAGGGTCGGAGACCCAGTACTTC.

To note about this clonotype: With a much larger clone just one base away, this may be a read error. The chain has TRBV20-1 and TRBJ1-5, with 7 bases identical to TRBD1. The germline V gene encodes CDR1 DFQATT and CDR2 SNEGSKA (reference sequence). The CDR3 has 13 amino acids. The CDR3 DNA follows: TGCAGTGCGTGGACAGGAGGGAATCAGCCCCTGCATTTT. Residues: CSAWTGGNQPLHF.

This clonotype was recorded many times. The rearrangement joins TRBV12-3 or TRBV12-4 to TRBJ2-7; 11 nucleotides agree with TRBD1. The CDR3 loop spans 14 amino acids. Unmatched junction bases numbered 5, after V lost 5 bases and J lost 5 bases. CDR3: CASSVGQGADEQYF. The CDR3 DNA follows: TGTGCCAGCAGTGTTGGACAGGGGGCGGACGAGCAGTACTTC.

This clonotype has ten or more counts. The V gene is TRBV15, the J gene TRBJ2-7, with D possibly being TRBD1 (6 bases). This CDR3 has 13 amino acids. CDR1 and CDR2 from the germline V gene are LNHNV and YYDKDF (reference sequence). Deletions cut 1 base from V and 6 bases from J, with 10 bases between. The CDR3: CATSRVRGSEQYF. For the CDR3, the DNA is TGTGCCACCAGCAGAGTCAGGGGCTCCGAGCAGTACTTC. The full variable domain, rest sourced from reference TRBV15 and TRBJ2-7, is DAMVIQNPRYQVTQFGKPVTLSCSQTLNHNVMYWYQQKSSQAPKLLFHYYDKDFNNEADTPDNFQSRRPNTSFCFLDIRSPGLGDTAMYLCATSRVRGSEQYFGPGTRLTVT.

This clonotype has at least ten counts. The gene calls are TRBV10-3 and TRBJ1-2; D gene ambiguous. The CDR3 has 12 amino acids. The V end was cut by 6 bases, the J end by 3 bases, with 8 bases between. Germline V gene sequence: CDR1 ENHRY, CDR2 SYGVKD. DNA of the CDR3: TGTGCCATCAGCAGCGGGGACTATGGCTACACCTTC. Translating it yields CAISSGDYGYTF.